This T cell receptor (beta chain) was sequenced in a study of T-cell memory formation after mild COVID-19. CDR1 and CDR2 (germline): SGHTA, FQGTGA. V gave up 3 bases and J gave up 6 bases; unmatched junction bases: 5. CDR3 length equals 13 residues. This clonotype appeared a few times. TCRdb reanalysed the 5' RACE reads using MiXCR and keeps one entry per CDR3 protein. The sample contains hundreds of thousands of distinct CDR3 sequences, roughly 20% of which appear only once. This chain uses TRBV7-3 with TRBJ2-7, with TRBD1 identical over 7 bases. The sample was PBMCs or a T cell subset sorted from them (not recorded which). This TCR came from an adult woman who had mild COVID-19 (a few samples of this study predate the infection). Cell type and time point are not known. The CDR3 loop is CASSFREGAEQYF. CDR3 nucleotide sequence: TGTGCCAGCAGCTTCCGAGAGGGGGCCGAGCAGTACTTC.